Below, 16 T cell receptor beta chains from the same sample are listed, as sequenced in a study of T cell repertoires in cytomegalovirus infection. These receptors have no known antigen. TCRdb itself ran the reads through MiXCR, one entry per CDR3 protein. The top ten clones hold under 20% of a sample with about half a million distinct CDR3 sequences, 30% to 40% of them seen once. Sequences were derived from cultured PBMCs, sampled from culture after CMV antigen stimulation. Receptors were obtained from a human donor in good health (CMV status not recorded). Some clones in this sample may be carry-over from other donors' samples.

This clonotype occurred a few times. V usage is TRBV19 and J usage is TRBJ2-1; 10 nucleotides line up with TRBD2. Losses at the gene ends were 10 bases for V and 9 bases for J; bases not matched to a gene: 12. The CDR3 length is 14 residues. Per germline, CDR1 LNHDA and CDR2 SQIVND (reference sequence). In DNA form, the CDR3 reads TGTGCCACCGGTCGGCTAGCGGGAGATAGTGAGCAGTTCTTC. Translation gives CATGRLAGDSEQFF.

CDR3 bases: TGCGCCAGCAGTGAGCGGAGCGGGAGGGCCGGCGAAAACATTCAGTACTTC. Translating it yields CASSERSGRAGENIQYF. The chain joins TRBV10-2 to TRBJ2-4; 10 bases are shared with TRBD2. Germline values: CDR1 WSHSY, CDR2 SAAADI. The J segment lost 5 bases and the V segment lost 2 bases, leaving 9 bases of the junction unmatched. This CDR3 spans 17 amino acids.

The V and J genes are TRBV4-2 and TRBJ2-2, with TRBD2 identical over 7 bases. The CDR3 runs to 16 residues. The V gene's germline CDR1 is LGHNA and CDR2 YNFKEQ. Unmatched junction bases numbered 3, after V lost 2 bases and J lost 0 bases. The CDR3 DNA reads TGTGCCAGCAGCCAAATAGCGGGTACGAACACCGGGGAGCTGTTTTTT. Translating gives CASSQIAGTNTGELFF.

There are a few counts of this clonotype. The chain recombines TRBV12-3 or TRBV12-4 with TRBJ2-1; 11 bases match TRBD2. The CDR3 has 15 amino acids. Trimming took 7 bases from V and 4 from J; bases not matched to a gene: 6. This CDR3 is CASTQTSGKYNEQFF. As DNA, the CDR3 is TGTGCCAGCACCCAGACTAGCGGGAAATACAATGAGCAGTTCTTC.

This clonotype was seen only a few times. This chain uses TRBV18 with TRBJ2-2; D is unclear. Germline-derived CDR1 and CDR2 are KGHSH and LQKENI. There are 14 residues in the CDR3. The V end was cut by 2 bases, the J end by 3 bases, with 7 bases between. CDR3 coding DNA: TGTGCCAGCTCACCATCTTGGGACACCGGGGAGCTGTTTTTT. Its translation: CASSPSWDTGELFF.

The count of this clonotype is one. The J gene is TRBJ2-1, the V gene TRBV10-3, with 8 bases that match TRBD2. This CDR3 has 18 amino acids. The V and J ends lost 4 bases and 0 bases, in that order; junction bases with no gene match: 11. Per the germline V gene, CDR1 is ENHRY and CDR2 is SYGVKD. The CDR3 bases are TGTGCCATCAGTGGTCCCACTAGCGGTCCTAGCTCCTACAATGAGCAGTTCTTC. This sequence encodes CAISGPTSGPSSYNEQFF.

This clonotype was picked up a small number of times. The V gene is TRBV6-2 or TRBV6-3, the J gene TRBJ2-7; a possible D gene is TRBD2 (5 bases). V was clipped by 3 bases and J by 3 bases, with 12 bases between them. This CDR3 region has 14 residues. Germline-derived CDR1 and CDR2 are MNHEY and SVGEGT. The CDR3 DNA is TGTGCCAGCAGTTATTTAGCGACTAACTACGAGCAGTACGTC. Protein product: CASSYLATNYEQYV.

The CDR3 DNA sequence: TGTGCCAGCAGGGAGGGTCTCGGCTATGGCTACACCTTC. Its translation is CASREGLGYGYTF. The chain employs TRBV12-3 or TRBV12-4 and TRBJ1-2; no definite D call. This CDR3 is 13 amino acids long. The V end was cut by 6 bases, the J end by 4 bases, with 12 bases between.

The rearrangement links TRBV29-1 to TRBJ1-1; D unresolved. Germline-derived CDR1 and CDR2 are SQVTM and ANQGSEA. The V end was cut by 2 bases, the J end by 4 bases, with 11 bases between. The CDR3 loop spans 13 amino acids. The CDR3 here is CSVEKSTGTEAFF. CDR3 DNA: TGCAGCGTTGAAAAGTCTACTGGCACTGAAGCTTTCTTT. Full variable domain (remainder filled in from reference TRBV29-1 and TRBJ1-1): SAVISQKPSRDICQRGTSLTIQCQVDSQVTMMFWYRQQPGQSLTLIATANQGSEATYESGFVIDKFPISRPNLTFSTLTVSNMSPEDSSIYLCSVEKSTGTEAFFGQGTRLTVV.

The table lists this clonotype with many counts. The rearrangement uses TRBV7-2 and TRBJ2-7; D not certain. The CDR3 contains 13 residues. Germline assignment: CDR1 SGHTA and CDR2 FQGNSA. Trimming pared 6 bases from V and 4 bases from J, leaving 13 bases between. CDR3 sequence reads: CASSRTSQYEQYF. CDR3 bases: TGTGCCAGCAGTCGAACAAGTCAGTACGAGCAGTACTTC.

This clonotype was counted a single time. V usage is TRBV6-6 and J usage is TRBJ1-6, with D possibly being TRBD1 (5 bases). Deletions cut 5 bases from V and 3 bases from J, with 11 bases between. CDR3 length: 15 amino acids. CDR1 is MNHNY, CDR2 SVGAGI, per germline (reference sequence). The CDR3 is CASSQGRVYNSPLHF. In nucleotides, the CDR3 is TGTGCCAGCAGTCAGGGACGGGTCTATAATTCACCCCTCCACTTT.

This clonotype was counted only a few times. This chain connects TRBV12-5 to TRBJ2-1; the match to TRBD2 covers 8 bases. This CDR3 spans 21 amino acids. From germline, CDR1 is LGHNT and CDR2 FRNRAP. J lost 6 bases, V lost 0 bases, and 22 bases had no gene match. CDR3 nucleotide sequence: TGTGCTAGTGGTTTGGTAACCGGGGGCGCAGTCCCAGCGGGAGTAGGCAATGAGCAGTTCTTC. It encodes CASGLVTGGAVPAGVGNEQFF.

The CDR3 DNA follows: TGTGCCAGCAGCGTTGGGCGGGGGCTTGGCTATGGCTACACCTTC. It encodes CASSVGRGLGYGYTF. The V call is TRBV7-9, the J call TRBJ1-2, with a tentative D call TRBD1 (6 bases). This CDR3 is 15 amino acids long. The germline V gene encodes CDR1 SEHNR and CDR2 FQNEAQ (reference sequence). Between the trimmed V and J ends, which lost 5 bases and 4 bases, there was a span of 17 bases.

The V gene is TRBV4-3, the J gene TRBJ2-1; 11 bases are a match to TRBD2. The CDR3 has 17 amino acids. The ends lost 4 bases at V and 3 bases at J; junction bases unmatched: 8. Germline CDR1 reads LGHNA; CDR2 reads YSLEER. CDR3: CASSRTGTSGIYNEQFF. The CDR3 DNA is TGCGCCAGCAGCCGAACGGGGACTAGCGGCATCTACAATGAGCAGTTCTTC.

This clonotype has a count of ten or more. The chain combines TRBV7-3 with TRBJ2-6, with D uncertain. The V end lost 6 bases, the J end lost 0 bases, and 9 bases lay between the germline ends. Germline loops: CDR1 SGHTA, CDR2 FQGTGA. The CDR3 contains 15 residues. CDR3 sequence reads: CASSQSDSGANVLTF. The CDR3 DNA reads TGTGCCAGCAGTCAAAGCGACTCTGGGGCCAACGTCCTGACTTTC.

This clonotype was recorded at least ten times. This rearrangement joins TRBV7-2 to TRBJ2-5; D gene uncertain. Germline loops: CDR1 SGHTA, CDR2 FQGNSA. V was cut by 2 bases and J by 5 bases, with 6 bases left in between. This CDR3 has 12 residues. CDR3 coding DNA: TGTGCCAGCAGCTTACTCCCGGAGACCCAGTACTTC. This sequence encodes CASSLLPETQYF.